This TCR beta chain appears in the sequencing data of a study of shared clonotypes between healthy human individuals. Study-wide results and limits: Rarefaction revealed incomplete sorted-subset sequencing despite large depth. The study found roughly 5% of naive CD4 clonotypes shared across a handful of donors.

Generated by immunoSEQ multiplex PCR, the TCRdb table keeps only in-frame clones and is missing some. The sample lists about 680,000 clones, more than 70% occurring once. Concerning this clone itself: Its antigen is unknown.

The V segment lost 4 bases and the J segment 5 bases; nucleotides outside the gene matches: 10. CDR3 length: 15 residues. Germline V lookup: CDR1 LNHDA, CDR2 SQIVND (reference sequence). The chain carries TRBV19 and TRBJ2-5; 7 bases are shared with TRBD2. The source material was memory CD4+ T cells sorted from blood. Subset denoted: CD45RA-negative fraction. This receptor was identified in a woman aged 25 to 45 in good health. CDR3: CASSRPSGGGETQYF. The CDR3, as DNA: TGTGCCAGTAGTAGGCCTAGCGGTGGGGGGGAGACCCAGTACTTC. Variable domain in full (rest from reference TRBV19 and TRBJ2-5): DGGITQSPKYLFRKEGQNVTLSCEQNLNHDAMYWYRQDPGQGLRLIYYSQIVNDFQKGDIAEGYSVSREKKESFPLTVTSAQKNPTAFYLCASSRPSGGGETQYFGPGTRLLVL.